The 14 T cell receptor beta chains below were found in one sample sequenced in a study of technical replicates of blood from several donors. This table comes from immunoSEQ multiplex PCR, and its TCRdb copy is limited to in-frame clones, with some not included. The sample yields approximately 87,000 clones, under 95% seen once. The sample taken for sequencing was T cells isolated from PBMCs. The receptors come from a human donor in good health.

V is TRBV10-1 and J is TRBJ2-7; 7 bases are a match to TRBD1. V lost 4 bases to trimming and J lost 6 bases; unmatched junction nucleotides: 9. CDR1 is WNHNN, CDR2 SYGVQD, per germline (reference sequence). This CDR3 region has 14 residues. Here the CDR3 DNA reads TGCGCCAGCAGTGTTGGTACAGGGGTTGGCGAGCAGTACTTC. Translating gives CASSVGTGVGEQYF.

The chain uses TRBV7-9 and TRBJ2-7; TRBD1 matches 9 bases. V shed 5 bases and J 5 bases; nucleotides not matched to a gene: 4. The CDR3 is made up of 13 amino acids. Germline values: CDR1 SEHNR, CDR2 FQNEAQ (reference sequence). This CDR3 reads CASSRTGVDEQYF. The CDR3 coding sequence is TGTGCCAGCAGCCGGACAGGGGTGGACGAGCAGTACTTC. Full variable domain (outside the CDR3, taken from reference TRBV7-9 and TRBJ2-7): DTGVSQNPRHKITKRGQNVTFRCDPISEHNRLYWYRQTLGQGPEFLTYFQNEAQLEKSRLLSDRFSAERPKGSFSTLEIQRTEQGDSAMYLCASSRTGVDEQYFGPGTRLTVT.

This clone was observed once. This sequence joins TRBV11-3 and TRBJ1-1, with D possibly matching TRBD1 (6 bases). Deletions cut 3 bases from V and 6 bases from J, with 11 bases between. CDR3 length: 13 residues. The germline V gene has CDR1 SGHNT and CDR2 YENEEA. The CDR3 DNA reads as TGTGCCAGCAGCTTCCGACAGGTATCTGAAGCTTTCTTT. This sequence encodes CASSFRQVSEAFF.

In regard to this clone: A junction end diverges from the germline sequence, so it may reflect a read error. This chain joins TRBV4-1 and TRBJ2-7, with 11 positions matching TRBD2. This CDR3 comprises 17 residues. Germline V gene sequence: CDR1 MGHRA, CDR2 YSYEKL. For the CDR3, the DNA is TGCGCCAGCAGCCAAGGAAGGGGACTAGCGGCCTCCTACGATCAGTACTTC. Its translation is CASSQGRGLAASYDQYF.

The chain employs TRBV5-6 and TRBJ2-6; D may be TRBD1 (6 bases). The CDR3 length is 16 residues. Germline lookup yields CDR1 SGHDT and CDR2 YYEEEE. V gave up 3 bases and J gave up 2 bases, with 12 bases separating them. CDR3 sequence reads: CASSWVDSPGANVLTF. CDR3 DNA: TGTGCCAGCAGCTGGGTGGACAGCCCTGGGGCCAACGTCCTGACTTTC.

This rearrangement joins TRBV4-1 to TRBJ2-3; 8 nucleotides line up with TRBD1. With V trimmed by 4 bases and J by 0 bases, 12 bases remained unmatched. The CDR3 runs 18 residues. Germline-derived CDR1 and CDR2 are MGHRA and YSYEKL. The DNA for the CDR3 is TGCGCCAGCAGCCTCGGACAGGGCCGGTTAGGGAGCACAGATACGCAGTATTTT. Its translation: CASSLGQGRLGSTDTQYF.

Only a few counts were recorded for this clone. This sequence joins TRBV30 and TRBJ1-1; D is possibly TRBD1 (5 bases). Germline V gene lookup returns CDR1 GTSNPN and CDR2 SVGIG (reference sequence). Trimming removed 3 bases from V and 3 bases from J, with 11 bases in between. This CDR3 is built from 13 residues. In DNA form, the CDR3 reads TGTGCCTGGAGGTGGGGGGTGCACACTGAAGCTTTCTTT. Its translation: CAWRWGVHTEAFF.

CDR3 in DNA: TGTGCCAGCAGCGGAAGGCGGACGCGGGACACTGAAGCTTTCTTT. This translates into CASSGRRTRDTEAFF. The chain employs TRBV7-8 and TRBJ1-1; unclear D gene. The CDR3 totals 15 residues. V dropped 5 bases and J dropped 3 bases, with 16 bases sitting between them. Germline V lookup: CDR1 SGHVS, CDR2 FQNEAQ.

V is TRBV19 and J is TRBJ2-7; TRBD1 aligns across 11 bases. CDR1 and CDR2 from the germline V gene are LNHDA and SQIVND (reference sequence). CDR3 length: 14 amino acids. V lost 7 bases to trimming and J lost 3 bases; unmatched junction nucleotides: 5. The CDR3 here is CASTPGTGGYEQYF. CDR3 DNA: TGTGCCAGTACCCCCGGGACAGGGGGCTACGAGCAGTACTTC.

With regard to this clone: At the DNA level, this CDR3 is encoded by other sequences in the same sample as well. The chain joins TRBV6-1 to TRBJ2-7; 8 bases are shared with TRBD1. Germline V gene data show CDR1 as MNHNS and CDR2 as SASEGT. The CDR3 consists of 14 residues. V lost 6 bases, J lost 0 bases, and 4 bases stayed unmatched. In DNA form, the CDR3 reads TGTGCCAGCAGACCAGGACAGGGCTCCTACGAGCAGTACTTC. This codes for CASRPGQGSYEQYF.

The chain joins TRBV27 to TRBJ2-1, with TRBD2 identical over 8 bases. The germline V gene encodes CDR1 MNHEY and CDR2 SMNVEV (reference sequence). V trimming: 10 bases; J trimming: 6 bases; junction bases outside the gene matches: 5. There are 12 residues in the CDR3. The CDR3 reads CATGLAVNEQFF. The CDR3 DNA is TGTGCCACCGGACTAGCCGTCAATGAGCAGTTCTTC.

The rearrangement joins TRBV7-8 to TRBJ2-1, with TRBD2 as a possible D gene (6 bases). V was clipped by 5 bases and J by 7 bases, with 21 bases between them. Per the germline V gene, CDR1 is SGHVS and CDR2 is FQNEAQ. The CDR3 spans 16 residues. The DNA of the CDR3 is TGTGCCAGCAGCCTCCTACGATGGGAGGCGGGAAATGAGCAGTTCTTC. Translated, it gives CASSLLRWEAGNEQFF.

J is TRBJ1-2 and V is TRBV28; 7 bases are shared with TRBD1. The CDR3 contains 12 residues. From germline, CDR1 is MDHEN and CDR2 SYDVKM. V dropped 5 bases and J dropped 9; count of bases not matched to a gene: 6. The CDR3 coding sequence is TGTGCCAGCAGTCCGCCGGGACAGCGCTACACCTTC. Translated, it gives CASSPPGQRYTF.

The chain links TRBV5-6 to TRBJ2-7; weak D call: TRBD2 (5 bases). Trimming took 5 bases from V and 9 from J, leaving 18 bases between them. CDR3 length equals 13 residues. Germline CDR1 and CDR2: SGHDT and YYEEEE. The CDR3 coding sequence is TGTGCCAGCAGTTGGACGGTCGGGAACGGGCAGTACTTC. It specifies CASSWTVGNGQYF. Based on the CDR3 plus reference TRBV5-6 and TRBJ2-7, the full variable domain is DAGVTQSPTHLIKTRGQQVTLRCSPKSGHDTVSWYQQALGQGPQFIFQYYEEEERQRGNFPDRFSGHQFPNYSSELNVNALLLGDSALYLCASSWTVGNGQYFGPGTRLTVT.